This entry lists 17 T cell receptor beta chains sequenced from one sample in a study of blood T cell repertoires in COVID-19. The method was immunoSEQ multiplex PCR; TCRdb's version includes in-frame clones alone and lacks a portion of them. The data hold 120,000 to 150,000 clones, with around four fifths observed a single time. Sequenced sample: peripheral blood. The source is a woman between 35 and 50 years old with active or convalescent COVID-19.

The chain uses TRBV5-1 and TRBJ2-2, with 9 bases aligning to TRBD2. CDR3 length: 15 amino acids. With 2 bases clipped from V and 6 bases from J, the junction kept 5 bases outside the gene matches. Per the germline V gene, CDR1 is SGHRS and CDR2 is YFSETQ. The CDR3 loop is CASSLQRGGAGELFF. For the CDR3, the DNA is TGCGCCAGCAGCTTACAACGCGGGGGGGCCGGGGAGCTGTTTTTT.

V and J are TRBV10-2 and TRBJ1-1; weak D call: TRBD1 (6 bases). CDR3 length equals 14 residues. Per the germline V gene, CDR1 is WSHSY and CDR2 is SAAADI. V lost 4 bases and J 7 bases, leaving 16 bases between the germline ends. For the CDR3, the DNA is TGCGCCAGCAGTGTATACTACAGGGTGGGTGAAGCTTTCTTT. This codes for CASSVYYRVGEAFF.

The chain carries TRBV5-5 and TRBJ2-3; 10 bases agree with TRBD1. Trimming at V came to 2 bases and at J to 1 base, leaving 1 base not matched to a gene. The CDR3 length is 15 residues. Germline V gene lookup returns CDR1 SGHKS and CDR2 YYEKEE (reference sequence). The CDR3 coding sequence is TGTGCCAGCAGCTTTGGGACAGGGGGCACAGATACGCAGTATTTT. This codes for CASSFGTGGTDTQYF.

This rearrangement joins TRBV28 to TRBJ1-4; D is undetermined. The CDR3 runs 15 residues. Trimming took 5 bases from V and 4 from J, leaving 14 bases between them. In germline, CDR1 is MDHEN, CDR2 SYDVKM. In DNA form, the CDR3 reads TGTGCCAGCAGTCAAGGTGGGGAGGGTAATGAAAAACTGTTTTTT. It is translated as CASSQGGEGNEKLFF. Together with reference TRBV28 and TRBJ1-4, the CDR3 gives the full variable domain: DVKVTQSSRYLVKRTGEKVFLECVQDMDHENMFWYRQDPGLGLRLIYFSYDVKMKEKGDIPEGYSVSREKKERFSLILESASTNQTSMYLCASSQGGEGNEKLFFGSGTQLSVL.

The genes are TRBV7-9 and TRBJ1-1; no clear D gene. Germline V gene sequence: CDR1 SEHNR, CDR2 FQNEAQ (reference sequence). V was cut by 1 base and J by 7 bases, with 10 bases left in between. The length of the CDR3 is 13 residues. CDR3 loop: CASSLGTGSEAFF. The DNA of the CDR3 is TGTGCCAGCAGCTTAGGAACGGGGAGTGAAGCTTTCTTT.

The chain combines TRBV7-2 with TRBJ1-2; D possibly corresponds to TRBD1 (5 bases). V was clipped by 0 bases and J by 2 bases, with 10 bases between them. Germline V gene data show CDR1 as SGHTA and CDR2 as FQGNSA. The CDR3 spans 15 residues. The CDR3 DNA is TGTGCCAGCAGCTTAGCGGGGCAGATGAACTATGGCTACACCTTC. Residues: CASSLAGQMNYGYTF.

The CDR3 coding sequence is TGTGCCAGCAGCCTCCAACAGGGAAACACTGAAGCTTTCTTT. Translation: CASSLQQGNTEAFF. The rearrangement uses TRBV3-1 (or the pseudogene TRBV3-2) and TRBJ1-1; possible D gene TRBD1, 6 bases. Trimming removed 4 bases from V and 2 bases from J, with 11 bases in between. In germline, CDR1 is LGHDT, CDR2 YNNKEL (reference sequence). This CDR3 has 14 amino acids.

In its sample, this clone was seen once. At one boundary the junction diverges from the germline segment, which might be a read error. The chain has TRBV6-6 and TRBJ2-7; 10 nucleotides agree with TRBD2. Germline V CDR1 and CDR2: MNHNY, SVGAGI (reference sequence). The CDR3 length is 15 residues. CDR3 nucleotides: TGTGCCAGCAGTCACTCTAGCGGGAGCTCCTACGAGCAGTACTTC. This codes for CASSHSSGSSYEQYF.

The chain is built from TRBV11-3 and TRBJ1-1, with 11 bases aligning to TRBD1. This CDR3 contains 15 residues. The V segment lost 5 bases and the J segment 4 bases; nucleotides outside the gene matches: 6. From germline, CDR1 is SGHNT and CDR2 YENEEA. The CDR3 reads CASSPGQGESTEAFF. In DNA form, the CDR3 reads TGTGCCAGCAGCCCGGGACAGGGGGAGAGCACTGAAGCTTTCTTT. The variable domain in full, completed from reference TRBV11-3 and TRBJ1-1, reads EAGVVQSPRYKIIEKKQPVAFWCNPISGHNTLYWYLQNLGQGPELLIRYENEEAVDDSQLPKDRFSAERLKGVDSTLKIQPAELGDSAVYLCASSPGQGESTEAFFGQGTRLTVV.

The chain couples TRBV18 to TRBJ1-1, with 7 bases that match TRBD1. Germline CDR1 and CDR2: KGHSH and LQKENI. The trim removed 3 bases at V and 7 bases at J, leaving 5 bases unmatched. This CDR3 is built from 13 residues. The CDR3 region has the DNA TGTGCCAGCTCACCGCAGGGGGGCGTTGAAGCTTTCTTT. Residues: CASSPQGGVEAFF.

The genes are TRBV11-2 and TRBJ1-6; 9 bases are a match to TRBD1. V gave up 4 bases and J gave up 13 bases; unmatched junction bases: 5. Germline V CDR1 and CDR2: SGHAT, FQNNGV. This CDR3 is built from 13 residues. The CDR3 DNA reads as TGTGCCAGCAGCTCCGGACAGGGGCTCCCCCTCCACTTT. Residues: CASSSGQGLPLHF.

The sample holds a few counts of this clone. The chain recombines TRBV6-6 with TRBJ1-5; tentative D call: TRBD1 (5 bases). Trimming pared 0 bases from V and 5 bases from J, leaving 11 bases between. Germline V gene sequence: CDR1 MNHNY, CDR2 SVGAGI (reference sequence). CDR3 length equals 15 residues. The CDR3 region is CASSYSTAPYQPQHF. CDR3 bases: TGTGCCAGCAGTTACTCGACAGCCCCATATCAGCCCCAGCATTTT.

The V and J genes are TRBV10-1 and TRBJ2-6; TRBD1 aligns across 9 bases. Losses at the gene ends were 4 bases for V and 2 bases for J; bases not matched to a gene: 3. Germline lookup yields CDR1 WNHNN and CDR2 SYGVQD (reference sequence). The CDR3 totals 16 residues. This chain's CDR3 is CASSGQGGPGANVLTF. For the CDR3, the DNA is TGCGCCAGCAGTGGACAGGGGGGTCCTGGGGCCAACGTCCTGACTTTC.

The chain recombines TRBV3-1 (or the pseudogene TRBV3-2) with TRBJ2-7; 10 bases fit TRBD2. This CDR3 comprises 16 residues. Germline CDR1 reads LGHDT; CDR2 reads YNNKEL (reference sequence). V lost 5 bases, J lost 1 base, and 8 bases stayed unmatched. CDR3 DNA sequence: TGTGCCAGCAGCAACAGCGGGGGGGCTGGTTCCTACGAGCAGTACTTC. This codes for CASSNSGGAGSYEQYF.

The rearrangement joins TRBV27 to TRBJ2-3; 11 nucleotides agree with TRBD2. This CDR3 is 15 amino acids long. Germline-derived CDR1 and CDR2 are MNHEY and SMNVEV (reference sequence). V was pared by 3 bases and J by 3 bases, with 2 bases of the junction left unmatched. CDR3 protein: CASSFLAGGTDTQYF. CDR3 in DNA: TGTGCCAGCAGTTTCCTAGCGGGAGGTACAGATACGCAGTATTTT.

This chain uses TRBV5-6 with TRBJ2-2, with D possibly matching TRBD1 (6 bases). Germline values: CDR1 SGHDT, CDR2 YYEEEE. The CDR3 runs 15 residues. V lost 3 bases, J lost 5 bases, and 14 bases lay in between. Here the CDR3 reads CASSWGLVGTGELFF. The CDR3 coding sequence is TGTGCCAGCAGCTGGGGGCTGGTGGGTACCGGGGAGCTGTTTTTT.

The genes are TRBV27 and TRBJ2-1; D not certain. V dropped 3 bases and J dropped 9 bases, with 9 bases sitting between them. There are 12 residues in the CDR3. From germline, CDR1 is MNHEY and CDR2 SMNVEV (reference sequence). As DNA, the CDR3 is TGTGCCAGCAGTTTGAGTACGGGTGAGCAGTTCTTC. Translating gives CASSLSTGEQFF.